This TCR beta chain was identified during a study of blood T cell repertoires in COVID-19. The CDR3 loop spans 16 amino acids. With V trimmed by 6 bases and J by 3 bases, 11 bases remained unmatched. Germline V gene data show CDR1 as LNHDA and CDR2 as SQIVND (reference sequence). The repertoire was sequenced with immunoSEQ multiplex PCR; TCRdb's copy has only in-frame clones and lacks some. The table records 120,000 or so clones, about 85% of them present only once. This TCR derives from a man aged 80 or over with active or convalescent COVID-19. The chain is built from TRBV19 and TRBJ1-2, with 9 bases identical to TRBD1. The source material was peripheral blood. The CDR3 DNA reads as TGTGCCAGTAGCAAAACTCGGGGACAGGGCTACTATGGCTACACCTTC. Residues: CASSKTRGQGYYGYTF.